This is a list of T cell receptor beta chains from one sample in a study of blood T cell repertoires in COVID-19. Repertoires were generated with immunoSEQ multiplex PCR, while TCRdb's copy carries only in-frame clones and drops some. The sample shows 300,000 or so clones, 86% of them seen only once. Material: peripheral blood. These receptors all stem from a woman in her 50s with acute or convalescent COVID-19. Each CDR3 is given with its conserved first and last residue. The order of the fields is V gene, J gene, clone size, D gene, CDR3 DNA, CDR3 protein. A D gene is named only where the DNA matches it firmly. Expanded clones get a size class; other rows say once, few or many, or leave the size out.

>TRBV2|TRBJ2-1|-|-
TGTGCCAGCAGTGAAAGCCGACAGGTAGGCGGGCAGTTCTTC
CASSESRQVGGQFF
>TRBV29-1|TRBJ1-1|-|-
TGCAGCTCCTCCGGAGGAGGCACTGAAGCTTTCTTT
CSSSGGGTEAFF
>TRBV21-1|TRBJ1-4|-|-
TGTGCCAGACGGCAAGTTCGGGCTAATGAAAAACTGTTTTTT
CARRQVRANEKLFF
>TRBV15|TRBJ2-3|-|-
TGTGCCACCAGCGGAGCCCGGGAGCCGCTACGGACGCCTAGCACAGATACGCAGTATTTT
CATSGAREPLRTPSTDTQYF
>TRBV7-2|TRBJ2-7|once|TRBD2
TGTGCCAGCAGCTTTGGCGGGAGTTCGTTAGGGCAGTACTTC
CASSFGGSSLGQYF
>TRBV7-2|TRBJ2-3|-|TRBD2
TGTGCCAGCAGCTTAGAACGCACTAGCGGGAGTCAGGGCACAGATACGCAGTATTTT
CASSLERTSGSQGTDTQYF
>TRBV6-5|TRBJ1-1|-|TRBD1
TGTGCCAGCACAAGGGACAGGTGGTCTGAAGCTTTCTTT
CASTRDRWSEAFF
>TRBV5-1|TRBJ2-2|-|-
TGCGCCAGCAGCCCCCTCCCGACACTGAACACCGGGGAGCTGTTTTTT
CASSPLPTLNTGELFF
>TRBV5-6|TRBJ2-7|-|TRBD2
TGTGCCAGCAGCTTGGCCGGGACTAGTAGGTCCTACGAGCAGTACTTC
CASSLAGTSRSYEQYF
>TRBV7-3|TRBJ2-1|-|-
TGTGCCAGCAGCTCCCTCGATCCGAGCTCCTACAATGAGCAGTTCTTC
CASSSLDPSSYNEQFF
>TRBV24-1|TRBJ2-1|-|-
TGTGCCACCAGTGATTCTGTGACAGCCAATGAGCAGTTCTTC
CATSDSVTANEQFF
>TRBV11-2|TRBJ1-5|-|-
TGTGCCAGCAGCTTAGGCGGACAGCCCCAGCATTTT
CASSLGGQPQHF
>TRBV5-4|TRBJ2-2|-|TRBD2
TGTGCCAGCAGCCTTGGAGGGAGGGCCCCCGGGGAGCTGTTTTTT
CASSLGGRAPGELFF
>TRBV27|TRBJ2-5|-|-
TGTGCCAGCAGTCCAGACTCTCAGGGAGAGACCCAGTACTTC
CASSPDSQGETQYF
>TRBV27|TRBJ2-7|-|-
TGTGCCAGCAGTTTATCCCCGATCGGGGTTGTCTACGAGCAGTACTTC
CASSLSPIGVVYEQYF
>TRBV24-1|TRBJ1-2|-|-
TGTGCCACCAGTGGCCCCGAGTATGGCTACACCTTC
CATSGPEYGYTF